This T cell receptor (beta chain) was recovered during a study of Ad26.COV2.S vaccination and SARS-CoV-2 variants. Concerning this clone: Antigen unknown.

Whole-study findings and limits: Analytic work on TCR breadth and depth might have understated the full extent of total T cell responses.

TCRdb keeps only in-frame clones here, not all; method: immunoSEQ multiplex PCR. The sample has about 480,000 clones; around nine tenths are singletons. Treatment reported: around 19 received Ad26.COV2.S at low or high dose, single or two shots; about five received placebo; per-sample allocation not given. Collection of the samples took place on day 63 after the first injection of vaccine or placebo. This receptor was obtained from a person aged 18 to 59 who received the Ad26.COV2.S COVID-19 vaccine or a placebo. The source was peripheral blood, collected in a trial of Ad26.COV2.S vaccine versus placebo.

This CDR3 reads CATSDKREGGETQYF. In nucleotides, the CDR3 is TGTGCCACCAGTGACAAGCGGGAGGGCGGAGAGACCCAGTACTTC. The J gene is TRBJ2-5, the V gene TRBV24-1; 10 bases fit TRBD2. CDR3 length: 15 amino acids. The J segment lost 4 bases and the V segment lost 4 bases, leaving 5 bases of the junction unmatched. Germline assignment: CDR1 KGHDR and CDR2 SFDVKD.